This T cell receptor (beta chain) was observed in a study of blood T cell repertoires in COVID-19. Study background: T cells, B-cell-depleted T cells, or PBMCs provided the cDNA or gDNA that served as material.

The data were produced by immunoSEQ multiplex PCR, yet TCRdb's version contains in-frame clones alone and is incomplete. The sample carries 130,000 or so clones, around 85% recorded once. CDR1 is SGHDT and CDR2 is YYEEEE in the germline V gene. There are 15 residues in the CDR3. V shed 2 bases and J 2 bases; nucleotides not matched to a gene: 4. Sequencing was performed on peripheral blood. The genes are TRBV5-6 and TRBJ1-3; 7 nucleotides agree with TRBD1. The sequence was obtained from a woman of 80 years or more with acute or convalescent COVID-19. Written as DNA, the CDR3 is TGTGCCAGCAGCTTAACAGGGGTCCCTGGAAACACCATATATTTT. Translation gives CASSLTGVPGNTIYF.